These T cell receptor beta chains were read from a single sample in a study of T cell repertoires in cytomegalovirus infection. Via MiXCR, TCRdb re-called the reads, giving one row per CDR3 protein. The sample carries 830,000 or so distinct CDR3 sequences, about 33% recorded once. No antigens are known for them. The sequencing used cultured CD8+ T cells from PBMCs, collected from culture after CMV antigen stimulation. The receptors here all came from a human donor in good health (CMV status not recorded). Some clones in this sample may be carry-over from other donors' samples. Each CDR3 is given without its conserved first and last residue. Each record gives: V gene, J gene, CDR3 protein.

V gene: TRBV4-3; J gene: TRBJ1-4; CDR3 protein: ASSLISATTNEKLF
V gene: TRBV23-1; J gene: TRBJ2-1; CDR3 protein: ASSQSSGTGTYNEQF
V gene: TRBV7-9; J gene: TRBJ2-3; CDR3 protein: ASSGSGSDTQY
V gene: TRBV19; J gene: TRBJ1-2; CDR3 protein: ATWGGSYGYT
V gene: TRBV6-1; J gene: TRBJ1-1; CDR3 protein: ASSATPRGTEAF
V gene: TRBV29-1; J gene: TRBJ1-1; CDR3 protein: SVDSQGPTEAF
V gene: TRBV4-1; J gene: TRBJ2-1; CDR3 protein: ASSQVSDSYNEQF
V gene: TRBV28; J gene: TRBJ1-1; CDR3 protein: ASSFGQTMNTEAF
V gene: TRBV6-8; J gene: TRBJ2-2; CDR3 protein: ASSYNRDTGELF
V gene: TRBV5-5; J gene: TRBJ2-3; CDR3 protein: ASSLVMATTDTQY
V gene: TRBV19; J gene: TRBJ2-1; CDR3 protein: ASSAWGGGSDEQF
V gene: TRBV4-1; J gene: TRBJ1-1; CDR3 protein: ASSQGSHVPTEAF
V gene: TRBV12-3/TRBV12-4; J gene: TRBJ1-1; CDR3 protein: ASSQFQVNTEAF
V gene: TRBV12-3/TRBV12-4; J gene: TRBJ1-4; CDR3 protein: ASSGDSQQGEKLF
V gene: TRBV6-8; J gene: TRBJ1-4; CDR3 protein: ASSTTGIDEKLF
V gene: TRBV6-6; J gene: TRBJ2-2; CDR3 protein: ASSPRPNTGELF
V gene: TRBV2; J gene: TRBJ1-1; CDR3 protein: AITRVGNTEAF
V gene: TRBV5-4; J gene: TRBJ2-1; CDR3 protein: ASSRLAGGDEQF
V gene: TRBV7-8; J gene: TRBJ2-2; CDR3 protein: ASSYPRVATTNTGELF
V gene: TRBV7-2; J gene: TRBJ2-3; CDR3 protein: VSSFPGQGTDTQY
V gene: TRBV10-2; J gene: TRBJ2-1; CDR3 protein: ASSVSGGASEQF
V gene: TRBV7-8; J gene: TRBJ1-5; CDR3 protein: ASTPGTGINQPQH
V gene: TRBV5-1; J gene: TRBJ2-3; CDR3 protein: ASSLNFGRSSTDTQY
V gene: TRBV27; J gene: TRBJ2-6; CDR3 protein: ASSQHLSGANVLT
V gene: TRBV15; J gene: TRBJ2-1; CDR3 protein: ATSRDPPGGNEQF
V gene: TRBV29-1; J gene: TRBJ1-2; CDR3 protein: SVDQSDIRYGYT
V gene: TRBV27; J gene: TRBJ1-1; CDR3 protein: ASSPLARLNTEAF
V gene: TRBV7-9; J gene: TRBJ1-5; CDR3 protein: ASSLMTGHSNQPQH
V gene: TRBV7-2; J gene: TRBJ2-1; CDR3 protein: ASSLRSLAPLGNEQF
V gene: TRBV4-3; J gene: TRBJ1-5; CDR3 protein: ASSLRRGENQPQH
V gene: TRBV11-3; J gene: TRBJ1-2; CDR3 protein: ASSLAESNYGYT
V gene: TRBV19; J gene: TRBJ2-1; CDR3 protein: ASSTDRGREPYNEQF
V gene: TRBV20-1; J gene: TRBJ1-5; CDR3 protein: SAKTPLYSNQPQH
V gene: TRBV6-2/TRBV6-3; J gene: TRBJ1-4; CDR3 protein: ASSYIGAADEKLF
V gene: TRBV11-3; J gene: TRBJ1-6; CDR3 protein: ASSDRGGNSPLH
V gene: TRBV6-6; J gene: TRBJ2-1; CDR3 protein: ASSYSLVETTTYNEQF
V gene: TRBV5-5; J gene: TRBJ2-7; CDR3 protein: ASRKERGAGYEQY
V gene: TRBV20-1; J gene: TRBJ1-1; CDR3 protein: SARLAEAF
V gene: TRBV28; J gene: TRBJ2-3; CDR3 protein: ASSLIAGGPLGTDTQY
V gene: TRBV7-6; J gene: TRBJ2-4; CDR3 protein: ASSLADGAKNIQY
V gene: TRBV6-1; J gene: TRBJ2-1; CDR3 protein: ASSESWFQGASGGHNEQF
V gene: TRBV27; J gene: TRBJ2-5; CDR3 protein: ASSPRPQETQY
V gene: TRBV4-1; J gene: TRBJ1-1; CDR3 protein: ASSQGQGAKRTEAF
V gene: TRBV24-1; J gene: TRBJ1-1; CDR3 protein: ATSDGGTEAF
V gene: TRBV2; J gene: TRBJ2-5; CDR3 protein: ANPGPSRETQY
V gene: TRBV20-1; J gene: TRBJ2-2; CDR3 protein: SAFRGGAGGELF
V gene: TRBV19; J gene: TRBJ2-7; CDR3 protein: ASSLSGLYEQY
V gene: TRBV7-8; J gene: TRBJ1-1; CDR3 protein: ASSYRGAMNTEAF
V gene: TRBV6-1; J gene: TRBJ2-3; CDR3 protein: ASNLRALAASTDTQY
V gene: TRBV24-1; J gene: TRBJ2-1; CDR3 protein: ATSDSRLAGGYEQF
V gene: TRBV27; J gene: TRBJ2-1; CDR3 protein: ASSLTGPHSYNEQF
V gene: TRBV6-5; J gene: TRBJ1-2; CDR3 protein: ASSYSTDSGYT
V gene: TRBV7-9; J gene: TRBJ1-2; CDR3 protein: ASTSGAVRYGYT